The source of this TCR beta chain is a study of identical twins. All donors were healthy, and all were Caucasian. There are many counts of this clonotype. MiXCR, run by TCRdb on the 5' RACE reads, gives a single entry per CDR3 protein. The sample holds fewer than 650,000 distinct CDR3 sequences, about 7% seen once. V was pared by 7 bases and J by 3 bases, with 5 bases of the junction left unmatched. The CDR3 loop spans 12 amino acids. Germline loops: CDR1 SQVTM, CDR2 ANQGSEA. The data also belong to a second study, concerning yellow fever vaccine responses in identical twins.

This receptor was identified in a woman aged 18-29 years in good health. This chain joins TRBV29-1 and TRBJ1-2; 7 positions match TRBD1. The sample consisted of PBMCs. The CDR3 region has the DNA TGCAGCGCCCAGGGGGGGGACTATGGCTACACCTTC. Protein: CSAQGGDYGYTF.